Below, 31 T cell receptor beta chains from the same sample are listed, as sequenced in a study of human T cells and chemical hapten exposure. In TCRdb, the RACE reads were re-called with MiXCR into one record per CDR3 protein. The top ten clones hold roughly 2.4% of a sample with 90,000 or so distinct CDR3 sequences, 8% to 11% of them seen once. Time point indicated: patch test 1, 2 weeks after DPC sensitization. The treatment was: therapeutic diphenylcyclopropenone sensitization with weekly scalp DPC. The sequenced sample was whole blood, obtained in connection with sensitization to the hapten diphenylcyclopropenone (DPC). The receptors were gathered from a man aged 40-49 years with alopecia areata. Some clones in this sample may be carry-over from other donors' samples.

The chain employs TRBV6-2 or TRBV6-3 and TRBJ2-7; D perhaps matches TRBD1 (5 bases). The CDR3 runs to 13 residues. Between the trimmed V and J ends, which lost 6 bases and 1 base, there was a span of 10 bases. Germline CDR1 is MNHEY and CDR2 is SVGEGT. The CDR3 DNA reads TGTGCCAGCAGCCAAGGGGAATCCTACGAGCAGTACTTC. The encoded protein is CASSQGESYEQYF.

In its sample, this clonotype was seen a few times. The chain has TRBV28 and TRBJ1-5, with 9 bases fitting TRBD1. CDR1 MDHEN and CDR2 SYDVKM come from the germline V gene. The CDR3 extends over 14 amino acids. The V and J ends lost 11 bases and 3 bases, in that order; junction bases with no gene match: 8. CDR3 protein: CAGGTGPLNQPQHF. The CDR3 DNA reads as TGTGCCGGGGGGACAGGGCCACTCAATCAGCCCCAGCATTTT.

This clonotype was detected only a few times. The gene calls are TRBV10-3 and TRBJ1-2; 11 bases map to TRBD1. The J segment lost 6 bases and the V segment lost 2 bases, leaving 2 bases of the junction unmatched. Looked up from germline, CDR1 is ENHRY and CDR2 is SYGVKD. This CDR3 spans 14 amino acids. The CDR3 here is CAISERDRGDGYTF. The CDR3 region has the DNA TGTGCCATCAGTGAGAGGGACAGGGGGGATGGCTACACCTTC.

This clonotype was counted between two and nine times. The J gene is TRBJ2-6, the V gene TRBV7-3; D is uncertain. Germline V gives CDR1 SGHTA, CDR2 FQGTGA. The CDR3 totals 15 residues. Trimming left V 5 bases short and J 2 bases short, with 10 bases between. CDR3 in DNA: TGTGCCAGCAGCCCCGGGTTCGCTGGGGCCAACGTCCTGACTTTC. It specifies CASSPGFAGANVLTF.

This clonotype has just a few counts. The chain is built from TRBV29-1 and TRBJ2-1; D is unclear. CDR1 is SQVTM and CDR2 is ANQGSEA in the germline V gene. Trimming removed 0 bases at V and 0 bases at J, with 12 bases between. This CDR3 has 16 residues. CDR3 protein: CSVEELRLSSYNEQFF. The CDR3 DNA is TGCAGCGTTGAAGAGTTGAGACTGAGCTCCTACAATGAGCAGTTCTTC.

The gene calls are TRBV13 and TRBJ1-2; a weak D match, TRBD1 (6 bases). Trimming took 10 bases from V and 7 from J, leaving 22 bases between them. Germline V CDR1 and CDR2: PRHDT, FYEKMQ (reference sequence). This CDR3 has 14 amino acids. The CDR3 spells CATWLAGRGSGYTF. For the CDR3, the DNA is TGTGCCACCTGGCTAGCCGGCAGGGGATCTGGCTACACCTTC.

J is TRBJ1-5 and V is TRBV7-2; D gene unclear. CDR1 is SGHTA and CDR2 is FQGNSA in the germline V gene. Trimming shortened V by 5 bases and J by 2 bases, and 10 bases separated the two germline ends. There are 14 residues in the CDR3. The CDR3: CASSRRTRNQPQHF. CDR3 nucleotide sequence: TGTGCCAGCAGCAGAAGGACGCGCAATCAGCCCCAGCATTTT.

The rearrangement links TRBV14 to TRBJ2-7; a possible D gene is TRBD2 (8 bases). Trimming took off 0 bases at V and 2 bases at J, with 26 bases between the two ends. This CDR3 is 20 amino acids long. Germline loops: CDR1 SGHDN, CDR2 FVKESK. CDR3 protein: CASSQEPGTEGSGIAYEQYV. The DNA for the CDR3 is TGTGCCAGCAGCCAAGAACCCGGGACAGAGGGTAGCGGGATTGCCTACGAGCAGTACGTC.

The sample holds many counts of this clonotype. The rearrangement uses TRBV6-5 and TRBJ1-1; D is possibly TRBD1 (5 bases). This CDR3 region has 12 residues. The germline V and J ends were trimmed by 8 bases and 4 bases, with 11 bases remaining between them. CDR1 is MNHEY, CDR2 SVGAGI, per germline. The CDR3 loop is CASVNGGTEAFF. The CDR3 coding sequence is TGTGCCAGCGTAAATGGGGGCACTGAAGCTTTCTTT.

This clonotype has a count of ten or more. The V call is TRBV29-1, the J call TRBJ1-2; maybe TRBD1 (6 bases). There are 13 residues in the CDR3. V was clipped by 7 bases and J by 0 bases, with 12 bases between them. Germline CDR1 and CDR2: SQVTM and ANQGSEA. The CDR3 spells CSAEDSSNYGYTF. As DNA, the CDR3 is TGCAGCGCCGAGGACAGCTCTAACTATGGCTACACCTTC.

The V call is TRBV29-1, the J call TRBJ1-1; TRBD1 might be the D (6 bases). The CDR3 extends over 11 amino acids. Trimming left V 8 bases short and J 4 bases short, with 11 bases between. Germline V gene sequence: CDR1 SQVTM, CDR2 ANQGSEA. In nucleotides, the CDR3 is TGCAGCATAGGGGGGCCCACTGAAGCTTTCTTT. Its translation is CSIGGPTEAFF.

This clonotype was seen more than once but under ten times. This chain connects TRBV10-3 to TRBJ2-5, with D perhaps given as TRBD1 or TRBD2 (5 bases each). The germline V and J ends were trimmed by 3 bases and 6 bases, with 14 bases remaining between them. Germline CDR1 ENHRY, CDR2 SYGVKD. The CDR3 extends over 14 amino acids. CDR3 bases: TGTGCCATCAGTGACTCCCGGGACGGGCAGACCCAGTACTTC. Residues: CAISDSRDGQTQYF.

This clonotype was counted only a few times. The chain couples TRBV9 to TRBJ2-1, with TRBD1 matching over 12 bases. Germline CDR1 SGDLS, CDR2 YYNGEE. With 0 bases clipped from V and 9 bases from J, the junction kept 4 bases outside the gene matches. This CDR3 region has 15 residues. The CDR3 loop reads CASSVVGTGGTEQFF. CDR3 sequence (DNA): TGTGCCAGCAGCGTAGTTGGGACAGGGGGCACTGAGCAGTTCTTC.

This rearrangement joins TRBV5-4 to TRBJ2-6; D gene unclear. The CDR3 is 14 amino acids. Germline V CDR1 and CDR2: SGHNT, YYREEE (reference sequence). V shed 7 bases and J shed 2 bases, with 10 bases lying between them. For the CDR3, the DNA is TGTGCCAGCCGACCTTCTGCTGGGGCCAACGTCCTGACTTTC. Amino acids: CASRPSAGANVLTF.

This clonotype was counted at least ten times. V is TRBV19 and J is TRBJ2-2; 10 bases agree with TRBD2. This CDR3 contains 17 residues. V was clipped by 3 bases and J by 5 bases; unmatched bases: 9. Per the germline V gene, CDR1 is LNHDA and CDR2 is SQIVND (reference sequence). The CDR3 spells CASSMRLAGDWTGELFF. CDR3 DNA sequence: TGTGCCAGTAGTATGCGCCTAGCGGGAGATTGGACCGGGGAGCTGTTTTTT.

The chain uses TRBV7-2 and TRBJ2-1; 11 bases are a match to TRBD1. The J segment lost 9 bases and the V segment lost 2 bases, leaving 6 bases of the junction unmatched. Germline V lookup: CDR1 SGHTA, CDR2 FQGNSA. The CDR3 is 15 amino acids. CDR3 amino acids: CASSLLGQGAGEQFF. Written as DNA, the CDR3 is TGTGCCAGCAGCTTACTAGGACAGGGGGCCGGTGAGCAGTTCTTC. The full variable domain, rest sourced from reference TRBV7-2 and TRBJ2-1, is GAGVSQSPSNKVTEKGKDVELRCDPISGHTALYWYRQSLGQGLEFLIYFQGNSAPDKSGLPSDRFSAERTGGSVSTLTIQRTQQEDSAVYLCASSLLGQGAGEQFFGPGTRLTVL.

In its sample, this clonotype was seen a few times. The V call is TRBV6-2 or TRBV6-3, the J call TRBJ2-7; 10 nucleotides agree with TRBD2. V shed 2 bases and J 0 bases; nucleotides not matched to a gene: 4. Per the germline V gene, CDR1 is MNHEY and CDR2 is SVGEGT. The length of the CDR3 is 16 residues. This CDR3 is CASSYRLAGVSYEQYV. Written as DNA, the CDR3 is TGTGCCAGCAGTTACAGGCTAGCGGGAGTCTCCTACGAGCAGTACGTC.

This chain joins TRBV28 and TRBJ2-5; D gene uncertain. Trimming shortened V by 4 bases and J by 4 bases, and 7 bases separated the two germline ends. The CDR3 loop spans 12 amino acids. The V gene's germline CDR1 is MDHEN and CDR2 SYDVKM. As DNA, the CDR3 is TGTGCCAGCAGTTCTGAAGTAGAGACCCAGTACTTC. It yields the protein CASSSEVETQYF.

This clonotype was seen more than once but under ten times. This chain connects TRBV29-1 to TRBJ2-1; 8 bases are shared with TRBD1. With V trimmed by 4 bases and J by 7 bases, 6 bases remained unmatched. The CDR3 loop spans 13 amino acids. Germline V gene sequence: CDR1 SQVTM, CDR2 ANQGSEA. This CDR3 reads CSVGQGARNEQFF. In nucleotides, the CDR3 is TGCAGCGTTGGGCAGGGGGCGCGGAATGAGCAGTTCTTC.

The V gene is TRBV7-6, the J gene TRBJ1-6, with D unresolved. CDR1 SGHVS and CDR2 FNYEAQ come from the germline V gene. The CDR3 contains 12 residues. Trimming stripped 1 base from V and 7 bases from J, with 2 bases between. CDR3 residues: CASSLENSPLHF. The DNA for the CDR3 is TGTGCCAGCAGCTTAGAGAATTCACCCCTCCACTTT.

The chain couples TRBV3-1 to TRBJ2-1, with D unresolved. CDR3 length: 15 residues. The V end was cut by 1 base, the J end by 1 base, with 8 bases between. The germline V gene has CDR1 LGHDT and CDR2 YNNKEL (reference sequence). CDR3 nucleotide sequence: TGTGCCAGCAGCCAAGCCGAGATGTCCTACAATGAGCAGTTCTTC. This encodes CASSQAEMSYNEQFF.

The rearrangement links TRBV12-3 or TRBV12-4 to TRBJ1-5; 10 positions match TRBD1. After removal of 4 bases from V and 2 bases from J, the junction contained 8 bases not matched to a gene. CDR3 length equals 17 residues. The CDR3 is CASSSPAGTGGNQPQHF. The CDR3 DNA follows: TGTGCCAGCAGTTCCCCAGCCGGGACAGGGGGCAATCAGCCCCAGCATTTT.

A few counts support this clonotype. This chain links TRBV6-2 or TRBV6-3 with TRBJ1-5; the match to TRBD1 covers 8 bases. The V gene's germline CDR1 is MNHEY and CDR2 SVGEGT. The CDR3 loop spans 14 amino acids. V lost 2 bases, J lost 5 bases, and 2 bases stayed unmatched. CDR3 region: CASSYDRGHQPQHF. The CDR3 DNA reads as TGTGCCAGCAGTTACGACAGGGGTCATCAGCCCCAGCATTTT.

This rearrangement joins TRBV6-2 or TRBV6-3 to TRBJ2-1; D gene uncertain. CDR3 length: 14 residues. The germline V gene has CDR1 MNHEY and CDR2 SVGEGT. Trimming took 0 bases from V and 2 from J, leaving 5 bases between them. In nucleotides, the CDR3 is TGTGCCAGCAGTTACTCGCGACCCTACAATGAGCAGTTCTTC. Translating it yields CASSYSRPYNEQFF.

The table lists this clonotype with many counts. This may arise from a read error, as a much more abundant clone is one base away. The rearrangement uses TRBV6-5 and TRBJ1-6, with D unclear. Germline CDR1 and CDR2: MNHEY and SVGAGI. The CDR3 contains 13 residues. DNA of the CDR3: TGTGCCAGCAAAATCAGGACGGGTTCACCCCTCAACTTT. Its protein is CASKIRTGSPLNF.

This clonotype occurred a few times. CDR3 protein: CASPITGSPSTDTQYF. DNA for the CDR3: TGTGCCAGCCCAATAACAGGGTCACCTAGCACAGATACGCAGTATTTT. The genes are TRBV6-5 and TRBJ2-3; TRBD1 is a possible D gene (6 bases). CDR3 length equals 16 residues. V was shortened by 8 bases and J by 0 bases, with 18 bases between the two germline ends. Germline V gives CDR1 MNHEY, CDR2 SVGAGI.

This chain connects TRBV19 to TRBJ2-3, with D possibly being TRBD2 (6 bases). The V gene lost 5 bases and the J gene lost 4 bases, with 13 bases spanning the gap. The CDR3 is 14 amino acids. Germline lookup yields CDR1 LNHDA and CDR2 SQIVND (reference sequence). CDR3 nucleotide sequence: TGTGCCAGTAGTTCCCGACTAGGGGCAGATACGCAGTATTTT. Amino acids: CASSSRLGADTQYF.

J is TRBJ2-5 and V is TRBV12-3 or TRBV12-4, with D perhaps given as TRBD1 or TRBD2 (5 bases each). V lost 6 bases and J 4 bases, leaving 15 bases between the germline ends. This CDR3 spans 14 amino acids. DNA of the CDR3: TGTGCCAGCAGCCCCTTAGGGACGGCAGAGACCCAGTACTTC. Its translation is CASSPLGTAETQYF.

This clonotype was seen repeatedly, ten times or more. The V call is TRBV14, the J call TRBJ2-1; the match to TRBD2 covers 9 bases. The CDR3 loop spans 16 amino acids. V lost 2 bases and J lost 7; bases outside the gene matches: 9. Germline-derived CDR1 and CDR2 are SGHDN and FVKESK. The CDR3 DNA reads TGTGCCAGCAGCCAAAATAGCGGGAGTATTGAAAATGAGCAGTTCTTC. It yields the protein CASSQNSGSIENEQFF.

The chain has TRBV12-3 or TRBV12-4 and TRBJ2-2; 9 bases are a match to TRBD1. The V segment lost 10 bases and the J segment 6 bases; nucleotides outside the gene matches: 6. This CDR3 has 13 residues. In DNA, the CDR3 is TGTGCCACCGGGACAGGGCGGGCCGGGGAGCTGTTTTTT. This encodes CATGTGRAGELFF.

This clonotype was seen only a few times. This CDR3 is CASSGQGRDTQYF. In DNA form, the CDR3 reads TGTGCCAGCAGCGGACAGGGGAGAGATACGCAGTATTTT. The V and J genes are TRBV7-2 and TRBJ2-3; the match to TRBD1 covers 9 bases. The CDR3 is 13 amino acids. V dropped 5 bases and J dropped 5; count of bases not matched to a gene: 2. Per germline, CDR1 SGHTA and CDR2 FQGNSA.